These T cell receptor beta chains were read from a single sample in a study of blood T cell repertoires in COVID-19. Repertoires were generated with immunoSEQ multiplex PCR, while TCRdb's copy carries only in-frame clones and drops some. The repertoire holds some 71,000 clones, around nine tenths seen once, with around 5% in the top ten. The sequenced material came from peripheral blood. These receptor sequences come from a woman aged 18-29 years with acute or convalescent COVID-19. CDR3s include the opening cysteine and the closing phenylalanine or tryptophan. A D gene is named only where the DNA matches it firmly. Clone size, where shown, is once, few, many, or a class for clones that have expanded.

D: TRBD1; size: NA; V: TRBV10-3; J: TRBJ2-7; DNA: TGTGCCATCAGTGAGTTACAGGGGAACTACGAGCAGTACTTC; CDR3: CAISELQGNYEQYF
D: TRBD1; size: NA; V: TRBV7-2; J: TRBJ2-7; DNA: TGTGCCAGCAGCGGGGACAGAGGACCCTACGAGCAGTACTTC; CDR3: CASSGDRGPYEQYF
D: NA; size: NA; V: TRBV5-7; J: TRBJ2-5; DNA: TGTGCCAGCAGCTTCAAAGAGACCCAGTACTTC; CDR3: CASSFKETQYF
D: NA; size: NA; V: TRBV5-1; J: TRBJ2-7; DNA: TGCGCCAGCAGCCCAGGCCATGACGAGCAGTACTTC; CDR3: CASSPGHDEQYF
D: NA; size: NA; V: TRBV6-5; J: TRBJ1-1; DNA: TGTGCCAGCAGCCCCTCGGGGAGGGTGAACACTGAAGCTTTCTTT; CDR3: CASSPSGRVNTEAFF
D: NA; size: NA; V: TRBV19; J: TRBJ1-1; DNA: TGTGCCAGTAGAAGGACCGGGATCAGCTTGGGCACTGAAGCTTTCTTT; CDR3: CASRRTGISLGTEAFF
D: NA; size: NA; V: TRBV11-3; J: TRBJ2-1; DNA: TGTGCCAGCAGCCCCTTTCGGGGGGCTTCCTACAATGAGCAGTTCTTC; CDR3: CASSPFRGASYNEQFF
D: NA; size: NA; V: TRBV18; J: TRBJ1-1; DNA: TGTGCCAGCTCACCACTAGAGACACCAACTCTAATGAACACTGAAGCTTTCTTT; CDR3: CASSPLETPTLMNTEAFF
D: NA; size: NA; V: TRBV12-1; J: TRBJ2-1; DNA: TGTGCCAGCAGCTTAGCGGGAGGATGTAATGAGCAGTTCTTC; CDR3: CASSLAGGCNEQFF
D: TRBD2; size: NA; V: TRBV5-1; J: TRBJ2-1; DNA: TGCGCCAGCAGCTTTGAGACTAGCGGGAGGGGCTACAATGAGCAGTTCTTC; CDR3: CASSFETSGRGYNEQFF
D: NA; size: NA; V: TRBV29-1; J: TRBJ2-5; DNA: TGCAGCGTTGCTGGCAGGCTACATCAAGAGACCCAGTACTTC; CDR3: CSVAGRLHQETQYF
D: NA; size: NA; V: TRBV27; J: TRBJ1-4; DNA: TGTGCCAGCAGTCCGGGACCGAGCAGGGAGGACATGAAACTGTTTTTT; CDR3: CASSPGPSREDMKLFF
D: TRBD2; size: once; V: TRBV4-1; J: TRBJ2-7; DNA: TGCGCCAGCAGCCAAGTTATTCCGGGACTAGCGGGAGGTCGTTTGCGCTACGAGCAGTACTTC; CDR3: CASSQVIPGLAGGRLRYEQYF
D: NA; size: NA; V: TRBV7-2; J: TRBJ2-5; DNA: TGTGCCAGCAGCTTAGCGGGGGGAGAGACCCAGTACTTC; CDR3: CASSLAGGETQYF
D: NA; size: NA; V: TRBV7-9; J: TRBJ1-4; DNA: TGTGCCAGCAGCCTAGACAGTGTTAATGAAAAACTGTTTTTT; CDR3: CASSLDSVNEKLFF
D: TRBD1; size: NA; V: TRBV19; J: TRBJ1-3; DNA: TGTGCCAGTAGTACGCTAACAGGGGGCTCTGGAAACACCATATATTTT; CDR3: CASSTLTGGSGNTIYF
D: TRBD1; size: NA; V: TRBV5-4; J: TRBJ1-1; DNA: TGTGCCAGCAGCTCCCTTAAGGGACAGCCGACCGAGAACACTGAAGCTTTCTTT; CDR3: CASSSLKGQPTENTEAFF
D: TRBD1; size: NA; V: TRBV2; J: TRBJ2-7; DNA: TGTGCCAGCAGGGAAAGCGCTGGGACAGCCTACGAGCAGTACTTC; CDR3: CASRESAGTAYEQYF
D: TRBD1; size: NA; V: TRBV3-1/TRBV3-2; J: TRBJ2-7; DNA: TGTGCCAGCAGCCAAGGACAGGGGGCGATAATCAACGAGCAGTACTTC; CDR3: CASSQGQGAIINEQYF
D: TRBD1; size: NA; V: TRBV6-2/TRBV6-3; J: TRBJ2-6; DNA: TGTGCCAGCAGTTCAAGGACAGGGGGCTCTGGGGCCAACGTCCTGACTTTC; CDR3: CASSSRTGGSGANVLTF
D: TRBD1; size: once; V: TRBV4-3; J: TRBJ2-4; DNA: TGCGCCAGCAGCCCGACAGGGAAAGACATTCAGTACTTC; CDR3: CASSPTGKDIQYF
D: NA; size: NA; V: TRBV12-3/TRBV12-4; J: TRBJ2-7; DNA: TGTGCCAGCAGTCCGACGGAGGCCTACGAGCAGTACTTC; CDR3: CASSPTEAYEQYF
D: TRBD2; size: NA; V: TRBV7-2; J: TRBJ2-7; DNA: TGTGCCAGCAGCCCGACTAGCGGGAGTTACGAGCAGTACTTC; CDR3: CASSPTSGSYEQYF
D: TRBD1; size: NA; V: TRBV18; J: TRBJ2-7; DNA: TGTGCCAGCTCACCGAATTCCGGGACAGGGGTCGAGCAGTACTTC; CDR3: CASSPNSGTGVEQYF
D: NA; size: NA; V: TRBV15; J: TRBJ1-1; DNA: TGTGCCACCAGCAGAGATCCGAGAACTGAAGCTTTCTTT; CDR3: CATSRDPRTEAFF
D: NA; size: once; V: TRBV13; J: TRBJ2-7; DNA: TGTGCCAGCAGCTCCCGGGACTCCCTCTCCTACGAGCAGTACTTC; CDR3: CASSSRDSLSYEQYF
D: TRBD1; size: NA; V: TRBV5-1; J: TRBJ2-5; DNA: TGCGCCAGCAGAAAGGGACAGGGGGCCGGAGAGACCCAGTACTTC; CDR3: CASRKGQGAGETQYF
D: TRBD2; size: NA; V: TRBV4-1; J: TRBJ2-1; DNA: TGCGCCAGCAGCCATCCTAGCGGGAGGGGGGACTACAATGAGCAGTTCTTC; CDR3: CASSHPSGRGDYNEQFF
D: TRBD1; size: NA; V: TRBV28; J: TRBJ1-2; DNA: TGTGCCAGCAGTTTACCGGGACAGGGGGGTGGCTACACCTTC; CDR3: CASSLPGQGGGYTF
D: TRBD2; size: NA; V: TRBV5-1; J: TRBJ2-2; DNA: TGCGCCAGCAACCCTGGGACTAGCGCGTACACCGGGGAGCTGTTTTTT; CDR3: CASNPGTSAYTGELFF
D: TRBD2; size: once; V: TRBV30; J: TRBJ2-1; DNA: TGTGCCTGGAGTGTTACGAGGGCAGTAGCGGGAGGTAAAGCGTTCTTC; CDR3: CAWSVTRAVAGGKAFF
D: NA; size: once; V: TRBV25-1; J: TRBJ2-2; DNA: TGTGCCAGCAGTATCGGCAGGGACACCGGGGAGCTGTTTTTT; CDR3: CASSIGRDTGELFF
D: NA; size: NA; V: TRBV11-1; J: TRBJ2-7; DNA: TGTGCCAGCAGCTTCGTGGCGCTAGCAGGACCCCGCGAGCAGTACTTC; CDR3: CASSFVALAGPREQYF
D: NA; size: NA; V: TRBV7-8; J: TRBJ2-7; DNA: TGTGCCAGCAGCGCCCCACACGGGGGAGAGCAGTACTTC; CDR3: CASSAPHGGEQYF
D: NA; size: NA; V: TRBV6-1; J: TRBJ2-3; DNA: TGTGCCAGCAGTGCCTGGCGGGGTTTGGGTACAGATACGCAGTATTTT; CDR3: CASSAWRGLGTDTQYF
D: TRBD1; size: NA; V: TRBV28; J: TRBJ2-2; DNA: TGTGCCAGCAGTGCGTTGGCGGGACAGGGGGTCGGGGAGCTGTTTTTT; CDR3: CASSALAGQGVGELFF
D: TRBD1; size: NA; V: TRBV15; J: TRBJ2-6; DNA: TGTGCCACCAGCAGAGATTCAGACAGGGAAGTCTCTGGGGCCAACGTCCTGACTTTC; CDR3: CATSRDSDREVSGANVLTF
D: NA; size: NA; V: TRBV7-8; J: TRBJ2-5; DNA: TGTGCCAGCAGCTTAACGGGACTTGGGACCCAAGAGACCCAGTACTTC; CDR3: CASSLTGLGTQETQYF
D: NA; size: NA; V: TRBV7-9; J: TRBJ1-1; DNA: TGTGCCAGCAGCTTGGCCCAGGGGAACCCTGAAGCTTTCTTT; CDR3: CASSLAQGNPEAFF
D: NA; size: NA; V: TRBV5-6; J: TRBJ2-7; DNA: TGTGCCAGCAGCCCAGGACTGGATGTAGAGCAGTACTTC; CDR3: CASSPGLDVEQYF
D: NA; size: NA; V: TRBV7-8; J: TRBJ2-2; DNA: TGTGCCAGCACCCAATCCGGAAACACCGGCGTGGAGGGGTTTTTT; CDR3: CASTQSGNTGVEGFF
D: TRBD2; size: NA; V: TRBV24-1; J: TRBJ2-2; DNA: TGTGCCACCAGTGATTCGGCTAGCGGGAACACCGGGGAGCTGTTTTTT; CDR3: CATSDSASGNTGELFF
D: TRBD1; size: once; V: TRBV6-2/TRBV6-3; J: TRBJ2-1; DNA: TGTGCCAGCAGTTACTCACAGGACAGGGTTCGAGGGAATGAGCAGTTCTTC; CDR3: CASSYSQDRVRGNEQFF
D: NA; size: NA; V: TRBV6-5; J: TRBJ1-1; DNA: TGTGCCAGCAGTTCTACGGGAGGGACGTTGGCTGAAGCTTTCTTT; CDR3: CASSSTGGTLAEAFF
D: TRBD2; size: NA; V: TRBV5-1; J: TRBJ2-5; DNA: TGCGCCAGCAGCTTGGCCCAGCGGGGGGGCCAAGAGACCCAGTACTTC; CDR3: CASSLAQRGGQETQYF
D: NA; size: NA; V: TRBV5-1; J: TRBJ1-6; DNA: TGCGCCAGCAGCTTGACCCAGGTCGGGGGTTCACCCCTCCACTTT; CDR3: CASSLTQVGGSPLHF
D: TRBD1; size: NA; V: TRBV27; J: TRBJ1-1; DNA: TGTGCCAGCAGGCAGACAGGGTGGACTGAAGCTTTCTTT; CDR3: CASRQTGWTEAFF
D: TRBD1; size: NA; V: TRBV7-2; J: TRBJ1-2; DNA: TGTGCCAGCAGCTTAGGTGGCAGGGGGTTTACTAACTATGGCTACACCTTC; CDR3: CASSLGGRGFTNYGYTF
D: NA; size: NA; V: TRBV4-1; J: TRBJ1-5; DNA: TGCGCCAGCAGCCAAGCTGTTTTGTTAGGGGCAGCTCAGCCCCAGCATTTT; CDR3: CASSQAVLLGAAQPQHF
D: NA; size: NA; V: TRBV20-1; J: TRBJ1-1; DNA: TGCAGTGCTAGAGGCCCGGGTTTAGCTTTCTTT; CDR3: CSARGPGLAFF
D: TRBD1; size: NA; V: TRBV7-9; J: TRBJ1-4; DNA: TGTGCCAGCAGCTCCGCCTGGACAGGGGGCCGGGAAAAACTGTTTTTT; CDR3: CASSSAWTGGREKLFF
D: NA; size: NA; V: TRBV10-2; J: TRBJ2-3; DNA: TGCGCCAGCAGTAGGCGTACGCAAGCGGCTGATACGCAGTATTTT; CDR3: CASSRRTQAADTQYF
D: TRBD1; size: NA; V: TRBV29-1; J: TRBJ2-5; DNA: TGCAGCGTTACTGAATGGACAGGCAAAGAGACCCAGTACTTC; CDR3: CSVTEWTGKETQYF